This entry is about one T cell receptor (beta chain). Sequencing used immunoSEQ multiplex PCR; TCRdb keeps in-frame clones, though not all of them. The sample lists about 88,000 clones, around nine tenths occurring once. This sample was taken from a study of OX40 agonist ivuxolimab in advanced cancers. Sequences were derived from CD4+ or CD8+ T cells sorted from blood, sampled in a trial of the OX40 agonist ivuxolimab. This TCR was sampled from an adult with an advanced solid tumor such as melanoma, head and neck, liver or kidney cancer.

The chain's CDR3 is CASSLRGGGRIWNTEAFF. Here the CDR3 DNA reads TGTGCCAGCAGTTTGCGGGGAGGGGGCAGAATTTGGAACACTGAAGCTTTCTTT. The chain combines TRBV27 with TRBJ1-1, with 7 bases lining up with TRBD1. The J segment lost 1 base and the V segment lost 3 bases, leaving 14 bases of the junction unmatched. From germline, CDR1 is MNHEY and CDR2 SMNVEV (reference sequence). The CDR3 length is 18 residues.